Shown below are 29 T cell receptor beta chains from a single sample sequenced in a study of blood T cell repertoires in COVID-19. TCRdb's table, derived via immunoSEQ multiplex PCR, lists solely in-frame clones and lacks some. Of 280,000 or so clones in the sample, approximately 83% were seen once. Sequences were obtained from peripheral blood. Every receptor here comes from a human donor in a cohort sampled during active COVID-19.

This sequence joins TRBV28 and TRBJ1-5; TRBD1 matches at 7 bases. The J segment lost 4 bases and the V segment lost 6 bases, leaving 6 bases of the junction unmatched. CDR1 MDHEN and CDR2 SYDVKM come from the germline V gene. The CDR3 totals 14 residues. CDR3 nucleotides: TGTGCCAGCAGAGACAGGGATGTTAATCAGCCCCAGCATTTT. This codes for CASRDRDVNQPQHF.

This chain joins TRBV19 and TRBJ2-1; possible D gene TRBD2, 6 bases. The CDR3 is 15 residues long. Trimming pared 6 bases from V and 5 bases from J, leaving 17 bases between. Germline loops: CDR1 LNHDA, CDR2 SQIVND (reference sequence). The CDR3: CASRPRGIEDNEQFF. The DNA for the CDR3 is TGTGCCAGTAGACCCCGCGGGATAGAGGACAATGAGCAGTTCTTC.

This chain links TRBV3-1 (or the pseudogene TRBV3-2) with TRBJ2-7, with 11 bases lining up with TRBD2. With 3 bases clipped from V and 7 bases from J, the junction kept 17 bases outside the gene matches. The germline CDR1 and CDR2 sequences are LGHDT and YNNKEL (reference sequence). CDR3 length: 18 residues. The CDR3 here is CASSQTVSGLAGGGEQYF. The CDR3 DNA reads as TGTGCCAGCAGCCAGACTGTTTCCGGACTAGCGGGTGGGGGGGAGCAGTACTTC.

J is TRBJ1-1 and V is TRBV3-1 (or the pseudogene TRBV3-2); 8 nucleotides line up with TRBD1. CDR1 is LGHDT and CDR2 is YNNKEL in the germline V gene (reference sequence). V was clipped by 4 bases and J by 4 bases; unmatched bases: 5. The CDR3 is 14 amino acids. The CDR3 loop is CASSPQGGGTEAFF. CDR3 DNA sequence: TGTGCCAGCAGCCCACAGGGGGGCGGCACTGAAGCTTTCTTT.

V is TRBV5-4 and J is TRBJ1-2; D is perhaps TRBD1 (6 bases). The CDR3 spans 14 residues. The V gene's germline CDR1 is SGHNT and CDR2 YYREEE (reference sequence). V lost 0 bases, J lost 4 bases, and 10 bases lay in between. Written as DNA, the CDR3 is TGTGCCAGCAGCTTGGGGACAGAGCGCTATGGCTACACCTTC. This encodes CASSLGTERYGYTF.

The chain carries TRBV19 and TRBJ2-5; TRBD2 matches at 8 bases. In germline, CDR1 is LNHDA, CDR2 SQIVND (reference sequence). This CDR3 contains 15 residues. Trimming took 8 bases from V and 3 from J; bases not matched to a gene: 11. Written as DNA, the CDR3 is TGTGCCAGTGCCAGCGGGAGTGCCGGTGAAGAGACCCAGTACTTC. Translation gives CASASGSAGEETQYF.

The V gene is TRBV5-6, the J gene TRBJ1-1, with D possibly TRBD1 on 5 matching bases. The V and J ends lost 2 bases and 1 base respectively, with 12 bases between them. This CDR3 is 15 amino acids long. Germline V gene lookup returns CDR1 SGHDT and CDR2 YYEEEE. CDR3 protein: CASSFQGLQNTEAFF. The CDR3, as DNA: TGTGCCAGCAGCTTCCAGGGACTTCAGAACACTGAAGCTTTCTTT.

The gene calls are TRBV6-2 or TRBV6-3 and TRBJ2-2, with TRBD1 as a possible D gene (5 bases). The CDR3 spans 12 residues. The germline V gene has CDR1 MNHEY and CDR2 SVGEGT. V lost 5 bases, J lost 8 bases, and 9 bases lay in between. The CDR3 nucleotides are TGTGCCAGCAGTCACCCAGGGGGGGAGCTGTTTTTT. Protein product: CASSHPGGELFF.

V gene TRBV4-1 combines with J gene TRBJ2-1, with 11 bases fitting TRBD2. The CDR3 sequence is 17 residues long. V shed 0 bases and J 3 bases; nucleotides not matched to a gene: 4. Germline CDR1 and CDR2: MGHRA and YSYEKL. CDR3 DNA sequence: TGCGCCAGCAGCCAAGATCCCGGACTAGCGGGCTACAATGAGCAGTTCTTC. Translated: CASSQDPGLAGYNEQFF.

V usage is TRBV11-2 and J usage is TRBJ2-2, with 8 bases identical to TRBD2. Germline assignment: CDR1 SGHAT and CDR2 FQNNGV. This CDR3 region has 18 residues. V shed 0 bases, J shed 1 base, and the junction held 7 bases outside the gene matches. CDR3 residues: CASSLELAGPLNTGELFF. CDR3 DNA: TGTGCCAGCAGCTTAGAGTTAGCGGGACCTCTGAACACCGGGGAGCTGTTTTTT.

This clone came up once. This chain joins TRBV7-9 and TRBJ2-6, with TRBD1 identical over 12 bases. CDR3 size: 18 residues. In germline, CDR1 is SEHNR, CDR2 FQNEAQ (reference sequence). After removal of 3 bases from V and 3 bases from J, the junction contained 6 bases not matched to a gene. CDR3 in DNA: TGTGCCAGCAGCTTTGGGGGACAGGGGGCTGGTGGGGCCAACGTCCTGACTTTC. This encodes CASSFGGQGAGGANVLTF. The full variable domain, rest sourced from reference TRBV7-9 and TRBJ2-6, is DTGVSQNPRHKITKRGQNVTFRCDPISEHNRLYWYRQTLGQGPEFLTYFQNEAQLEKSRLLSDRFSAERPKGSFSTLEIQRTEQGDSAMYLCASSFGGQGAGGANVLTFGAGSRLTVL.

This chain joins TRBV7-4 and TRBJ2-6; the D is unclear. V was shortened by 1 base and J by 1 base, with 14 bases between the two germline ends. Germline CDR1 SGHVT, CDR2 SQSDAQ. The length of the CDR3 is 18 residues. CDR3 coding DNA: TGTGCCAGCAGCTTAGGGGCAGCCCAACAATCTGGGGCCAACGTCCTGACTTTC. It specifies CASSLGAAQQSGANVLTF.

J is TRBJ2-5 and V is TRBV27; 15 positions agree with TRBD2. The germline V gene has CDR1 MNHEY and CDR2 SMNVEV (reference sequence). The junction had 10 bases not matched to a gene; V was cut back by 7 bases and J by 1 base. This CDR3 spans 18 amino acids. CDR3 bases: TGTGCCAGCACCACCGGGACTAGCGGGAGGCCCACCCAAGAGACCCAGTACTTC. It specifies CASTTGTSGRPTQETQYF.

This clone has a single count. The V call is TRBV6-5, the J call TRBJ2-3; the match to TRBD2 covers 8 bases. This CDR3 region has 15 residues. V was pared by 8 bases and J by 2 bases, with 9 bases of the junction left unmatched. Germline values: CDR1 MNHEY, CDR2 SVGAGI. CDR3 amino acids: CASGETGGTTDTQYF. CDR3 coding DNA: TGTGCCAGCGGGGAGACGGGAGGGACCACAGATACGCAGTATTTT.

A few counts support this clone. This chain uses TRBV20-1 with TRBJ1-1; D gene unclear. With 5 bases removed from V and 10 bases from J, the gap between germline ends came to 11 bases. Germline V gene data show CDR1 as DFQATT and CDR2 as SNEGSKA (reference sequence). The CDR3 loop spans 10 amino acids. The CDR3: CSAREFGAFF. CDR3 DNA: TGCAGTGCTCGGGAGTTTGGAGCTTTCTTT.

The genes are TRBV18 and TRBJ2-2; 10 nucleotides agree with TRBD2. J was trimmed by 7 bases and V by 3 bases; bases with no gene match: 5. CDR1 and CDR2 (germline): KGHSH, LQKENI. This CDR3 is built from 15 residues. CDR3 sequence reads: CASSPLAGEGGELFF. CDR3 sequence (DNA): TGTGCCAGCTCACCTCTAGCGGGAGAAGGCGGGGAGCTGTTTTTT.

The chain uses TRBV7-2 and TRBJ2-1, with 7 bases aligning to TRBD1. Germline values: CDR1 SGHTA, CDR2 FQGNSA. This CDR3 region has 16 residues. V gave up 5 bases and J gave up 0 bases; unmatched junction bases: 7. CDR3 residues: CASSQTGSSSYNEQFF. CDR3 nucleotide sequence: TGTGCCAGCAGCCAGACAGGGTCGAGCTCCTACAATGAGCAGTTCTTC. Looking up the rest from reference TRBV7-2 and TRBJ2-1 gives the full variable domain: GAGVSQSPSNKVTEKGKDVELRCDPISGHTALYWYRQSLGQGLEFLIYFQGNSAPDKSGLPSDRFSAERTGGSVSTLTIQRTQQEDSAVYLCASSQTGSSSYNEQFFGPGTRLTVL.

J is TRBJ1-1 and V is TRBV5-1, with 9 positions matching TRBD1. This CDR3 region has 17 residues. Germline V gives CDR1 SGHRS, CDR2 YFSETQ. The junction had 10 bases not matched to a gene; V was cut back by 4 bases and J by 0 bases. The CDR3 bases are TGCGCCAGCAGCCCGGGACAGGGAAACTCTTTGAACACTGAAGCTTTCTTT. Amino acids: CASSPGQGNSLNTEAFF. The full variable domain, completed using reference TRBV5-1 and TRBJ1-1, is KAGVTQTPRYLIKTRGQQVTLSCSPISGHRSVSWYQQTPGQGLQFLFEYFSETQRNKGNFPGRFSGRQFSNSRSEMNVSTLELGDSALYLCASSPGQGNSLNTEAFFGQGTRLTVV.

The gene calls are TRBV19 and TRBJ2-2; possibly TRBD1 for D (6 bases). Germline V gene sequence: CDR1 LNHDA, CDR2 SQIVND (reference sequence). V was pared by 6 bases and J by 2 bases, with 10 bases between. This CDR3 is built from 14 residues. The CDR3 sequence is CASRTGDNTGELFF. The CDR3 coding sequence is TGTGCCAGTAGGACAGGAGACAACACCGGGGAGCTGTTTTTT.

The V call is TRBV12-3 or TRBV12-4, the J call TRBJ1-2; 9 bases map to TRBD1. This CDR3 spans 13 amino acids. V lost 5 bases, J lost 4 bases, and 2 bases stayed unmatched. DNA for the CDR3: TGTGCCAGCAGTCAGGACAGGGGCTATGGCTACACCTTC. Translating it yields CASSQDRGYGYTF.

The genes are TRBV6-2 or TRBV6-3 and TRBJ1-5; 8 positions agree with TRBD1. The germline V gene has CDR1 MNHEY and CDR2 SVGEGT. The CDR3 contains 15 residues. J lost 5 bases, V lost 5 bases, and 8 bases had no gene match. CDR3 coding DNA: TGTGCCAGCAGTGACCGGGACAGGCAGTATCAGCCCCAGCATTTT. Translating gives CASSDRDRQYQPQHF.

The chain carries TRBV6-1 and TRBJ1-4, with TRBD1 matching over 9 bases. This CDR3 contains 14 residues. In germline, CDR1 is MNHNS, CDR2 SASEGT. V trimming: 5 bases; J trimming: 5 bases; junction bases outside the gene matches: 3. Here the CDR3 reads CASSLGQGNEKLFF. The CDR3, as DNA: TGTGCCAGCAGTCTGGGACAGGGAAATGAAAAACTGTTTTTT.

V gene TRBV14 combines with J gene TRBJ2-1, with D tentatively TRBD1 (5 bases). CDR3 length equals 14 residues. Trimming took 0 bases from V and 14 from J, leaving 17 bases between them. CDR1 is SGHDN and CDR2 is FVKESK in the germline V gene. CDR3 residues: CASSQDQGYTDEFF. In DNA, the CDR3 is TGTGCCAGCAGCCAAGATCAGGGTTATACCGACGAGTTCTTC.

CDR3 region: CASSHPGGETQYF. The CDR3, as DNA: TGCGCCAGCAGCCACCCCGGAGGGGAGACCCAGTACTTC. The J gene is TRBJ2-5, the V gene TRBV5-1, with a weak D call TRBD2 (6 bases). This CDR3 is 13 amino acids long. The V gene's germline CDR1 is SGHRS and CDR2 YFSETQ. Trimming pared 4 bases from V and 5 bases from J, leaving 12 bases between.

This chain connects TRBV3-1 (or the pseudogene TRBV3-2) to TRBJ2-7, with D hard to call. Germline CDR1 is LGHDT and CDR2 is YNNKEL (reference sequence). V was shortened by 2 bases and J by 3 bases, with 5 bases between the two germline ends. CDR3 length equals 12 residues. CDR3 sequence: CASSQSNYEQYF. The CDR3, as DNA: TGTGCCAGCAGCCAATCTAACTACGAGCAGTACTTC.

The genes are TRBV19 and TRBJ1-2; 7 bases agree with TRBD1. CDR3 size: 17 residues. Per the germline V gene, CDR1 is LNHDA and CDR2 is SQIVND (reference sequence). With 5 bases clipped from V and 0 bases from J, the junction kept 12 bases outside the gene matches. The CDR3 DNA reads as TGTGCCAGTAGTGCGCAACTCGGGACAGCTCCTAACTATGGCTACACCTTC. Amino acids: CASSAQLGTAPNYGYTF.

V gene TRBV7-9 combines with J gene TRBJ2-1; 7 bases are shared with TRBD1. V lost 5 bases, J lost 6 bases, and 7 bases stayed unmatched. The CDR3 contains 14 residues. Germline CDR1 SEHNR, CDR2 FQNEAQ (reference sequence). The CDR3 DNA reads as TGTGCCAGCAGCCCAACCGGGACAGTCAATGAGCAGTTCTTC. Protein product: CASSPTGTVNEQFF. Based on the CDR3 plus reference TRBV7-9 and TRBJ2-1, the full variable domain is DTGVSQNPRHKITKRGQNVTFRCDPISEHNRLYWYRQTLGQGPEFLTYFQNEAQLEKSRLLSDRFSAERPKGSFSTLEIQRTEQGDSAMYLCASSPTGTVNEQFFGPGTRLTVL.

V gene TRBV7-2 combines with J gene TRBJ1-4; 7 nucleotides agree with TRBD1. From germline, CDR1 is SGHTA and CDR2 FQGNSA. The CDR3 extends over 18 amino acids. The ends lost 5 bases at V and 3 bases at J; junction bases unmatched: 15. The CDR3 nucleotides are TGTGCCAGCAGCCTACAAGGCAGGGGGGAGACTTCTAATGAAAAACTGTTTTTT. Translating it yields CASSLQGRGETSNEKLFF.

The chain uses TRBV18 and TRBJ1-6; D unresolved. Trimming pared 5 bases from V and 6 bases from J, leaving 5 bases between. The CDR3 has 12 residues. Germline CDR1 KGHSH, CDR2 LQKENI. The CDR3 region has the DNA TGTGCCAGCTCAACTTCTAATTCACCCCTCCACTTT. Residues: CASSTSNSPLHF.